The 5 T cell receptor beta chains below were found in one sample sequenced in a study of blood T cells in healthy people across ages. A second PCR, run for roughly 7 to 11 cycles, used a sample-barcoded 5' primer plus a J-beta primer mix. TCRdb used MiXCR to reprocess the 5' RACE reads, holding one entry per CDR3 protein. The sample has hundreds of thousands of distinct CDR3 sequences, roughly half seen once; the top ten hold around 50%. The sequenced sample consisted of blood. These receptors were taken from a man between 60 and 75 years old in good health.

This clonotype was recorded only once. The CDR3 nucleotides read TGTGCCAGCAGCTTAGAACTAATGGGGGTGGGCGAGCAGTTCTTC. As protein: CASSLELMGVGEQFF. The genes are TRBV11-1 and TRBJ2-1; TRBD1 or TRBD2 may be the D gene (5 bases each). This CDR3 has 15 amino acids. Trimming stripped 1 base from V and 10 bases from J, with 17 bases between. Germline V gives CDR1 SGHAT, CDR2 FQDESV (reference sequence).

The chain carries TRBV29-1 and TRBJ2-5; 8 bases are shared with TRBD2. Germline CDR1 is SQVTM and CDR2 is ANQGSEA. The CDR3 covers 15 residues. The trim removed 3 bases at V and 5 bases at J, leaving 11 bases unmatched. DNA for the CDR3: TGCAGCGTTGATCTGGCGGGGGGCCTCGGGGAGACCCAGTACTTC. Translating it yields CSVDLAGGLGETQYF.

This clonotype has only a few counts. The chain couples TRBV9 to TRBJ1-2; D gene unclear. The V and J ends lost 6 bases and 3 bases respectively, with 9 bases between them. The V gene's germline CDR1 is SGDLS and CDR2 YYNGEE. CDR3 length: 12 amino acids. The CDR3 bases are TGTGCCAGCACCTCCGGATACTATGGCTACACCTTC. Translating gives CASTSGYYGYTF.

The V gene is TRBV3-1, the J gene TRBJ2-3; the D is unclear. The V end was cut by 5 bases, the J end by 5 bases, with 11 bases between. Germline V lookup: CDR1 LGHDT, CDR2 YNNKEL (reference sequence). This CDR3 region has 13 residues. The CDR3 here is CASSSRPRDTQYF. The CDR3 coding sequence is TGTGCCAGCAGCTCCCGCCCCCGAGATACGCAGTATTTT.

CDR3 amino acids: CASSPDKREGDTQYF. CDR3 DNA sequence: TGTGCCAGCAGCCCAGACAAGCGGGAGGGAGATACGCAGTATTTT. The chain recombines TRBV7-9 with TRBJ2-3; 10 bases fit TRBD2. CDR3 length: 15 residues. The germline CDR1 and CDR2 sequences are SEHNR and FQNEAQ (reference sequence). J lost 5 bases, V lost 5 bases, and 7 bases had no gene match.